Listed below are T cell receptor beta chains from one sample, sequenced in a study of T cell repertoires in cytomegalovirus infection. TCRdb re-analysed the reads in MiXCR, keeping a single row per CDR3 protein. The sample includes approximately 700,000 distinct CDR3 sequences, roughly 35% seen only once; the top ten take about 2.8%. The specimen sequenced was PBMCs. Every receptor here comes from a human donor in good health (CMV status not recorded). Some clones in this sample may be carry-over from other donors' samples. Both conserved end residues are part of each CDR3. The D gene is left open where the match is weak. Only some rows state a clone size, as once, few, many or a class for expanded clones.

v_gene: TRBV11-2; d_gene: TRBD2; abundance: many; j_gene: TRBJ2-3; len: 15; CDR3nt: TGTGCCAGCAGCCAGCGGGGGGGGAGCACAGATACGCAGTATTTT; CDR3aa: CASSQRGGSTDTQYF
v_gene: TRBV28; d_gene: -; abundance: few; j_gene: TRBJ1-1; len: 14; CDR3nt: TGTGCCAGCAGAACCGGGACGGCGAACACTGAAGCTTTCTTT; CDR3aa: CASRTGTANTEAFF
v_gene: TRBV6-1; d_gene: -; abundance: -; j_gene: TRBJ2-1; len: 14; CDR3nt: TGTGCCAGCACCGAGATGGGGGGCCAAAGTGAGCAGTTCTTC; CDR3aa: CASTEMGGQSEQFF
v_gene: TRBV7-8; d_gene: -; abundance: -; j_gene: TRBJ1-2; len: 15; CDR3nt: TGTGCCAGCAGCTTAGCGCCCCAACCCGACTATGGCTACACCTTC; CDR3aa: CASSLAPQPDYGYTF
v_gene: TRBV6-6; d_gene: -; abundance: -; j_gene: TRBJ2-5; len: 14; CDR3nt: TGTGCCAGCAGCCCCGGGTTGAATGGGGAGACCCAGTACTTC; CDR3aa: CASSPGLNGETQYF
v_gene: TRBV12-3/TRBV12-4; d_gene: TRBD2; abundance: many; j_gene: TRBJ2-1; len: 15; CDR3nt: TGTGCCAGCAGGCCGCTAGCGGAAAAGGGGAATGAGCAGTTCTTC; CDR3aa: CASRPLAEKGNEQFF
v_gene: TRBV28; d_gene: TRBD1; abundance: few; j_gene: TRBJ2-7; len: 13; CDR3nt: TGTGCCAGCAGGACAGGGGCTTCCTACGAGCAGTACTTC; CDR3aa: CASRTGASYEQYF
v_gene: TRBV14; d_gene: -; abundance: few; j_gene: TRBJ2-3; len: 17; CDR3nt: TGTGCCAGCAGCCCACGAAATGGCAGGGGCTTCCCAGATACGCAGTATTTT; CDR3aa: CASSPRNGRGFPDTQYF
v_gene: TRBV6-2/TRBV6-3; d_gene: TRBD2; abundance: -; j_gene: TRBJ2-3; len: 16; CDR3nt: TGTGCCAGCAGTACCTTGGAGCGGGGGGCTACCGATACGCAGTATTTT; CDR3aa: CASSTLERGATDTQYF
v_gene: TRBV12-3/TRBV12-4; d_gene: -; abundance: -; j_gene: TRBJ1-1; len: 14; CDR3nt: TGTGCCAGCAGTCCTCAGGGAGGGTACACTGAAGCTTCCTTT; CDR3aa: CASSPQGGYTEASF
v_gene: TRBV6-6; d_gene: -; abundance: few; j_gene: TRBJ2-2; len: 14; CDR3nt: TGTGCCAGCAGTTACTTTTCTTTGGCCGGGGAGCTGTTTTTT; CDR3aa: CASSYFSLAGELFF
v_gene: TRBV7-7; d_gene: -; abundance: many; j_gene: TRBJ1-5; len: 13; CDR3nt: TGTGCTAGCAGCTACGACATAAATCAGCCCCAGCATTTT; CDR3aa: CASSYDINQPQHF
v_gene: TRBV2; d_gene: -; abundance: few; j_gene: TRBJ2-5; len: 15; CDR3nt: TGTGCCAGCAGTGAACTGCTCCCGTACCAAGAGACCCAGTACTTC; CDR3aa: CASSELLPYQETQYF
v_gene: TRBV28; d_gene: TRBD1; abundance: few; j_gene: TRBJ1-2; len: 14; CDR3nt: TGTGCCAGCAGTTGGGCCGGGACAGGGGTTGGCTACACCTTC; CDR3aa: CASSWAGTGVGYTF
v_gene: TRBV6-1; d_gene: TRBD1; abundance: -; j_gene: TRBJ2-3; len: 15; CDR3nt: TGTGCCAGCAGCCTGGACAGGGGGCATACAGATACGCAGTATTTT; CDR3aa: CASSLDRGHTDTQYF
v_gene: TRBV4-1; d_gene: TRBD2; abundance: -; j_gene: TRBJ2-1; len: 16; CDR3nt: TGCGCCAGCAGCCAGCTACGGGAGGCTCTCTACAATGAGCAGTTCTTC; CDR3aa: CASSQLREALYNEQFF
v_gene: TRBV15; d_gene: TRBD2; abundance: -; j_gene: TRBJ2-2; len: 16; CDR3nt: TGTGCCACCAGCTGGGGACTAGCGGGAAACACCGGGGAGCTGTTTTTT; CDR3aa: CATSWGLAGNTGELFF
v_gene: TRBV6-6; d_gene: -; abundance: -; j_gene: TRBJ2-7; len: 17; CDR3nt: TGTGCCAGCAGTTACTCGATGGGGGGTTTGGTGTCCTACGAGCAGTACTTC; CDR3aa: CASSYSMGGLVSYEQYF
v_gene: TRBV7-6; d_gene: TRBD2; abundance: -; j_gene: TRBJ2-2; len: 17; CDR3nt: TGTGCCAGCAGCAAGACTAGCGGGAGGATAAACACCGGGGAGCTGTTTTTT; CDR3aa: CASSKTSGRINTGELFF
v_gene: TRBV28; d_gene: -; abundance: -; j_gene: TRBJ2-7; len: 16; CDR3nt: TGTGCCAGCAGTTTACGAGGGGCAGGGGACCCCTACGAGCAGTACTTC; CDR3aa: CASSLRGAGDPYEQYF
v_gene: TRBV24-1; d_gene: -; abundance: many; j_gene: TRBJ1-3; len: 15; CDR3nt: TGTGCCACCAGTGATTTGGGGGGCTCTGGAAACACCATATATTTT; CDR3aa: CATSDLGGSGNTIYF
v_gene: TRBV28; d_gene: TRBD2; abundance: -; j_gene: TRBJ2-1; len: 13; CDR3nt: TGTGCCAGCAGTTTCCCCCAGCGGGGTGAGCAGTTCTTC; CDR3aa: CASSFPQRGEQFF
v_gene: TRBV6-5; d_gene: -; abundance: many; j_gene: TRBJ2-1; len: 13; CDR3nt: TGTGCCAGCAGTTACGGGGCATACAATGAGCAGTTCTTC; CDR3aa: CASSYGAYNEQFF
v_gene: TRBV10-2; d_gene: TRBD2; abundance: -; j_gene: TRBJ2-3; len: 15; CDR3nt: TGCGCCAGCAGGATAGCGGGGGGGAGCACAGATACGCAGTATTTT; CDR3aa: CASRIAGGSTDTQYF
v_gene: TRBV6-1; d_gene: TRBD2; abundance: -; j_gene: TRBJ2-5; len: 15; CDR3nt: TGTGCCAGCAGTGAAGGACACGGGGGGGGAGAGACCCAGTACTTC; CDR3aa: CASSEGHGGGETQYF
v_gene: TRBV7-6; d_gene: TRBD2; abundance: few; j_gene: TRBJ2-7; len: 15; CDR3nt: TGTGCCAGCAGCGTAGCGGGGGGCCCCTCCTACGAGCAGTACTTC; CDR3aa: CASSVAGGPSYEQYF
v_gene: TRBV6-2/TRBV6-3; d_gene: -; abundance: many; j_gene: TRBJ2-7; len: 12; CDR3nt: TGTGCCAGCAGCTATAGCTCCTACGAGCAGTACTTC; CDR3aa: CASSYSSYEQYF
v_gene: TRBV28; d_gene: -; abundance: -; j_gene: TRBJ2-5; len: 14; CDR3nt: TGTGCCAGCAGCCCCGACAGGTATCAAGAGACCCAGTACTTC; CDR3aa: CASSPDRYQETQYF
v_gene: TRBV4-2; d_gene: TRBD1; abundance: -; j_gene: TRBJ1-1; len: 14; CDR3nt: TGTGCCAGCAGCCAAGGACAGGGGAAATCTGAAGCTTTCTTT; CDR3aa: CASSQGQGKSEAFF
v_gene: TRBV7-6; d_gene: TRBD1; abundance: -; j_gene: TRBJ2-1; len: 13; CDR3nt: TGTGCCAGCAGCTTAGAGACAGGGGTTGAGCAGTTCTTC; CDR3aa: CASSLETGVEQFF